This T cell receptor beta chain was sequenced during a study of PD-L1 blockade in urothelial cancer. Whole-study context: Timepoints chosen for blood analysis were 3 weeks (second dose) and 6 weeks after treatment start. Study-wide results and limits: Durable-benefit patients had greater expansion of tumor-associated blood clones at 3 weeks.

V was clipped by 2 bases and J by 8 bases; unmatched bases: 8. The CDR3 is 15 amino acids. CDR1 and CDR2 from the germline V gene are SGHRS and YFSETQ. For this clone: Its cognate antigen is unknown.

Generated by immunoSEQ multiplex PCR, the TCRdb table keeps only in-frame clones and is missing some. The table lists about 53,000 clones, 70% to 90% of them singletons. Time point defined: pretreatment peripheral blood. Patients were living with locally advanced or metastatic urothelial carcinoma. The chain employs TRBV5-1 and TRBJ1-2; 11 bases align to TRBD1. The source of this sequence is a woman aged 55 to 70 with urothelial cancer. Here the sequenced sample was PBMCs, taken around atezolizumab (anti-PD-L1) treatment. The CDR3 DNA sequence: TGCGCCAGCAGCTTCAGGACAGGGGGCGCAGGGGGCTACACCTTC. It encodes CASSFRTGGAGGYTF.